This is a list of T cell receptor beta chains from one sample in a study of blood T cell repertoires in COVID-19. The assay was immunoSEQ multiplex PCR, and TCRdb's table has in-frame clones only and misses some. The sample holds 35,000 to 45,000 clones, 92% seen once. Sequencing input: peripheral blood. The origin of the receptors is a man aged 45-65 years with active COVID-19. The CDR3 runs from the conserved cysteine through the conserved F or W. D genes are given only for firm matches. The size field is filled for only some rows; it gives once, few, many or a size class.

clone size: NA
J gene: TRBJ2-3
V gene: TRBV10-3
D gene: NA
CDR3 protein: CAITRGSSTDTQYF
CDR3 DNA: TGTGCCATCACCCGCGGGTCAAGCACAGATACGCAGTATTTT

clone size: NA
J gene: TRBJ1-5
V gene: TRBV5-6
D gene: NA
CDR3 protein: CASSLNQGIGDQPQHF
CDR3 DNA: TGTGCCAGCAGCTTAAACCAGGGGATAGGCGATCAGCCCCAGCATTTT

clone size: NA
J gene: TRBJ1-4
V gene: TRBV6-1
D gene: NA
CDR3 protein: CASSEDNGGDEKLFF
CDR3 DNA: TGTGCCAGCAGTGAAGATAACGGAGGGGATGAAAAACTGTTTTTT

clone size: NA
J gene: TRBJ2-2
V gene: TRBV30
D gene: NA
CDR3 protein: CAWSTGSGTGELFF
CDR3 DNA: TGTGCCTGGAGTACCGGGAGCGGGACCGGGGAGCTGTTTTTT

clone size: few
J gene: TRBJ1-6
V gene: TRBV19
D gene: NA
CDR3 protein: CASSIGRGNSPLHF
CDR3 DNA: TGTGCCAGTAGTATCGGGCGGGGTAATTCACCCCTCCACTTT

clone size: NA
J gene: TRBJ1-2
V gene: TRBV3-1/TRBV3-2
D gene: NA
CDR3 protein: CASSQDFSGGDGGYTF
CDR3 DNA: TGTGCCAGCAGCCAAGATTTTTCGGGGGGGGACGGGGGCTACACCTTC

clone size: once
J gene: TRBJ2-5
V gene: TRBV30
D gene: TRBD2
CDR3 protein: CAWSRAGQETQYF
CDR3 DNA: TGTGCCTGGAGCCGAGCGGGACAAGAGACCCAGTACTTC

clone size: NA
J gene: TRBJ2-4
V gene: TRBV6-5
D gene: NA
CDR3 protein: CASSSPSGSKNIQYF
CDR3 DNA: TGTGCCAGCAGTTCCCCATCCGGGTCCAAAAACATTCAGTACTTC

clone size: NA
J gene: TRBJ1-1
V gene: TRBV5-1
D gene: TRBD1
CDR3 protein: CASSTGQGLGSNTEAFF
CDR3 DNA: TGCGCCAGCAGCACGGGACAGGGCCTAGGGTCCAACACTGAAGCTTTCTTT

clone size: few
J gene: TRBJ1-5
V gene: TRBV6-5
D gene: NA
CDR3 protein: CASSRAGSFNQPQHF
CDR3 DNA: TGTGCCAGCTCCCGGGCAGGGTCTTTCAATCAGCCCCAGCATTTT

clone size: NA
J gene: TRBJ1-5
V gene: TRBV2
D gene: NA
CDR3 protein: CASGADRNNQPQHF
CDR3 DNA: TGTGCCAGCGGAGCTGACAGGAACAATCAGCCCCAGCATTTT

clone size: NA
J gene: TRBJ1-2
V gene: TRBV27
D gene: NA
CDR3 protein: CASRRTMTNYGYTF
CDR3 DNA: TGTGCCAGCAGAAGGACAATGACTAACTATGGCTACACCTTC

clone size: NA
J gene: TRBJ2-1
V gene: TRBV28
D gene: TRBD2
CDR3 protein: CASSILTSGSYNEQFF
CDR3 DNA: TGTGCCAGCAGTATACTGACTAGCGGGAGCTACAATGAGCAGTTCTTC

clone size: NA
J gene: TRBJ1-1
V gene: TRBV28
D gene: NA
CDR3 protein: CASRSLGRDLEAFF
CDR3 DNA: TGTGCCAGCAGGTCGTTGGGGCGTGACCTGGAAGCTTTCTTT

clone size: NA
J gene: TRBJ2-1
V gene: TRBV27
D gene: NA
CDR3 protein: CASSPTSPSYNEQFF
CDR3 DNA: TGTGCCAGCAGTCCGACTAGTCCTTCCTACAATGAGCAGTTCTTC

clone size: NA
J gene: TRBJ2-6
V gene: TRBV6-1
D gene: NA
CDR3 protein: CASRGLGANVLTF
CDR3 DNA: TGTGCCAGCAGGGGGCTTGGGGCCAACGTCCTGACTTTC

clone size: NA
J gene: TRBJ2-6
V gene: TRBV19
D gene: NA
CDR3 protein: CASSMGTSGANVLTF
CDR3 DNA: TGTGCCAGTAGTATGGGCACCTCTGGGGCCAACGTCCTGACTTTC

clone size: once
J gene: TRBJ2-3
V gene: TRBV5-5
D gene: TRBD2
CDR3 protein: CASSLEASGSFDTQYF
CDR3 DNA: TGTGCCAGCAGCTTGGAAGCTAGCGGGAGTTTTGATACGCAGTATTTT

clone size: once
J gene: TRBJ2-7
V gene: TRBV5-1
D gene: NA
CDR3 protein: CASSTGFEQYF
CDR3 DNA: TGCGCCAGCAGCACCGGGTTCGAGCAGTACTTC

clone size: NA
J gene: TRBJ2-1
V gene: TRBV4-1
D gene: NA
CDR3 protein: CASSPLPGAGGYGNEQFF
CDR3 DNA: TGCGCCAGCAGCCCCCTCCCCGGGGCTGGAGGGTATGGTAATGAGCAGTTCTTC

clone size: NA
J gene: TRBJ1-4
V gene: TRBV5-4
D gene: NA
CDR3 protein: CASSTKASVTTNEKLFF
CDR3 DNA: TGTGCCAGCAGCACCAAAGCATCGGTTACAACTAATGAAAAACTGTTTTTT

clone size: NA
J gene: TRBJ1-1
V gene: TRBV19
D gene: TRBD1
CDR3 protein: CASKKGGAKTEAFF
CDR3 DNA: TGTGCCAGTAAAAAAGGGGGCGCAAAAACTGAAGCTTTCTTT

clone size: NA
J gene: TRBJ2-6
V gene: TRBV3-1/TRBV3-2
D gene: NA
CDR3 protein: CASSPSSPGPTTGANVLTF
CDR3 DNA: TGTGCCAGCAGCCCGTCGAGCCCAGGGCCAACTACTGGGGCCAACGTCCTGACTTTC

clone size: NA
J gene: TRBJ1-1
V gene: TRBV15
D gene: NA
CDR3 protein: CATSRDRMNTEAFF
CDR3 DNA: TGTGCCACCAGCAGAGACAGGATGAACACTGAAGCTTTCTTT

clone size: NA
J gene: TRBJ1-4
V gene: TRBV5-1
D gene: NA
CDR3 protein: CASSLNALEEKLFF
CDR3 DNA: TGCGCCAGCAGCCTAAACGCTCTGGAGGAAAAACTGTTTTTT

clone size: NA
J gene: TRBJ2-7
V gene: TRBV28
D gene: NA
CDR3 protein: CASRYGPTPGGEQYF
CDR3 DNA: TGTGCCAGCAGGTACGGACCGACTCCCGGGGGAGAGCAGTACTTC

clone size: NA
J gene: TRBJ2-7
V gene: TRBV6-5
D gene: TRBD2
CDR3 protein: CASTGGAVRPQQYF
CDR3 DNA: TGTGCCAGCACGGGGGGGGCGGTGCGTCCTCAGCAGTACTTC

clone size: NA
J gene: TRBJ2-1
V gene: TRBV6-1
D gene: NA
CDR3 protein: CASSDRPRPPYNEQFF
CDR3 DNA: TGTGCCAGCAGTGATCGTCCTAGACCCCCCTACAATGAGCAGTTCTTC

clone size: NA
J gene: TRBJ1-2
V gene: TRBV28
D gene: TRBD1
CDR3 protein: CASSSSGTAGYTF
CDR3 DNA: TGTGCCAGCAGTTCATCCGGGACAGCTGGCTACACCTTC

clone size: NA
J gene: TRBJ2-5
V gene: TRBV3-1/TRBV3-2
D gene: TRBD2
CDR3 protein: CASSQDRLAGGPQETQYF
CDR3 DNA: TGTGCCAGCAGCCAGGACCGACTAGCGGGAGGGCCCCAAGAGACCCAGTACTTC

clone size: NA
J gene: TRBJ2-3
V gene: TRBV27
D gene: TRBD2
CDR3 protein: CASSGGLAGPASTDTQYF
CDR3 DNA: TGTGCCAGCAGTGGGGGACTAGCGGGACCCGCTAGCACAGATACGCAGTATTTT

clone size: NA
J gene: TRBJ2-7
V gene: TRBV5-1
D gene: TRBD2
CDR3 protein: CASSREGAYEQYF
CDR3 DNA: TGCGCCAGCAGCCGGGAGGGAGCCTACGAGCAGTACTTC

clone size: once
J gene: TRBJ2-1
V gene: TRBV9
D gene: TRBD1
CDR3 protein: CASSIRQGVTHEQFF
CDR3 DNA: TGTGCCAGCAGCATTAGACAGGGGGTCACTCATGAGCAGTTCTTC

clone size: NA
J gene: TRBJ1-2
V gene: TRBV5-6
D gene: NA
CDR3 protein: CASSVGRSGPYGYTF
CDR3 DNA: TGTGCCAGCAGCGTAGGTCGTTCAGGCCCCTATGGCTACACCTTC

clone size: few
J gene: TRBJ2-7
V gene: TRBV2
D gene: TRBD1
CDR3 protein: CASRPGQGRRREYF
CDR3 DNA: TGTGCCAGCAGACCGGGACAGGGCAGGAGGAGGGAGTACTTC

clone size: NA
J gene: TRBJ2-7
V gene: TRBV28
D gene: NA
CDR3 protein: CASSFRALTYEQYF
CDR3 DNA: TGTGCCAGCAGTTTCAGGGCCCTAACCTACGAGCAGTACTTC

clone size: NA
J gene: TRBJ1-5
V gene: TRBV9
D gene: NA
CDR3 protein: CASSVGHDGNQPQHF
CDR3 DNA: TGTGCCAGCAGCGTTGGACACGACGGGAATCAGCCCCAGCATTTT

clone size: NA
J gene: TRBJ2-5
V gene: TRBV5-4
D gene: TRBD2
CDR3 protein: CASSLGTTSGRVGTQYF
CDR3 DNA: TGTGCCAGCAGCTTGGGGACAACTAGCGGGAGAGTGGGGACCCAGTACTTC

clone size: NA
J gene: TRBJ2-6
V gene: TRBV19
D gene: NA
CDR3 protein: CASSTGTLSGANVLTF
CDR3 DNA: TGTGCCAGTAGCACCGGGACACTATCTGGGGCCAACGTCCTGACTTTC

clone size: NA
J gene: TRBJ1-2
V gene: TRBV28
D gene: NA
CDR3 protein: CASDSRYGYTF
CDR3 DNA: TGTGCCAGCGACAGTCGCTATGGCTACACCTTC

clone size: once
J gene: TRBJ2-3
V gene: TRBV5-1
D gene: TRBD1
CDR3 protein: CASTSGTGADTQYF
CDR3 DNA: TGCGCCAGCACATCCGGGACAGGAGCAGATACGCAGTATTTT

clone size: once
J gene: TRBJ2-3
V gene: TRBV7-6
D gene: TRBD1
CDR3 protein: CASSLGQPMTDTQYF
CDR3 DNA: TGTGCCAGCAGCCTGGGACAGCCCATGACAGATACGCAGTATTTT

clone size: NA
J gene: TRBJ2-1
V gene: TRBV11-3
D gene: TRBD1
CDR3 protein: CASSLSFRTGDAGNEQFF
CDR3 DNA: TGTGCCAGCAGCTTATCTTTCCGGACAGGGGACGCAGGCAATGAGCAGTTCTTC

clone size: once
J gene: TRBJ2-7
V gene: TRBV19
D gene: NA
CDR3 protein: CASSRQDEQYF
CDR3 DNA: TGTGCCAGTAGCCGTCAGGACGAGCAGTACTTC

clone size: NA
J gene: TRBJ2-2
V gene: TRBV3-1/TRBV3-2
D gene: TRBD2
CDR3 protein: CASSQDSSGRAVTGELFF
CDR3 DNA: TGTGCCAGCAGCCAAGACTCTAGCGGGAGGGCCGTCACCGGGGAGCTGTTTTTT

clone size: NA
J gene: TRBJ2-4
V gene: TRBV7-9
D gene: NA
CDR3 protein: CASSQTSGTQKNIQYF
CDR3 DNA: TGTGCCAGCAGCCAGACTTCCGGGACACAGAAAAACATTCAGTACTTC

clone size: NA
J gene: TRBJ2-2
V gene: TRBV7-9
D gene: TRBD2
CDR3 protein: CASRSGLAGGAGELFF
CDR3 DNA: TGTGCCAGCAGATCCGGACTAGCGGGAGGTGCCGGGGAGCTGTTTTTT